A selection of T cell receptor beta chains follows, all from one sample in a study of shared clonotypes between healthy human individuals. Data came from immunoSEQ multiplex PCR; TCRdb stores just in-frame clones and leaves some out. The repertoire consists of about 480,000 clones, with around 79% occurring once and the leading ten covering 9.5% to 15%. The sequenced sample consisted of PBMCs. The receptors were sampled from a woman aged 40 to 50 in good health. Some clones in this sample may be carry-over from other donors' samples. Each CDR3 is given with its conserved first and last residue. The order of the fields is J gene, D gene, V gene, clone size, CDR3 protein, CDR3 DNA. A D gene is named only where the DNA matches it firmly. Not all rows give a size; the values are once, few, many and, for expanded clones, a class.

TRBJ1-5,.,TRBV15,.,CATSRDGQSNQPQHF,TGTGCCACCAGCAGAGACGGACAGTCCAATCAGCCCCAGCATTTT
TRBJ2-7,TRBD1,TRBV6-1,.,CASSSQGVTSYEQYF,TGTGCCAGCAGTTCACAGGGGGTCACCTCCTACGAGCAGTACTTC
TRBJ1-2,.,TRBV6-5,.,CASSYWDGYGYTF,TGTGCCAGCAGTTATTGGGATGGCTATGGCTACACCTTC
TRBJ2-3,TRBD2,TRBV6-6,.,CASSFSGRGRYTQYF,TGTGCCAGCAGTTTTAGCGGGAGGGGCAGATATACGCAGTATTTT
TRBJ2-7,TRBD2,TRBV9,.,CASSAAGVPYEQYF,TGTGCCAGCAGCGCAGCGGGAGTCCCCTACGAGCAGTACTTC
TRBJ1-1,.,TRBV29-1,.,CSVDTRGGSTEAFF,TGCAGCGTTGACACCAGGGGTGGAAGCACTGAAGCTTTCTTT
TRBJ2-7,TRBD2,TRBV2,.,CASSGYLVAGVYEQYF,TGTGCCAGCAGTGGATACTTGGTAGCGGGGGTATACGAGCAGTACTTC
TRBJ2-1,TRBD2,TRBV5-1,.,CASTKGGGQDGYNEQFF,TGCGCCAGCACCAAAGGCGGGGGGCAGGATGGCTACAATGAGCAGTTCTTC
TRBJ2-6,.,TRBV7-3,.,CASSPLTSGANVLTF,TGTGCCAGCAGCCCTTTGACCTCTGGGGCCAACGTCCTGACTTTC
TRBJ1-5,TRBD1,TRBV19,.,CASTRTGGAGNQPQHF,TGTGCCAGTACCAGGACAGGGGGAGCGGGCAATCAGCCCCAGCATTTT
TRBJ2-3,TRBD2,TRBV9,.,CASSRGTSGTDTQYF,TGTGCCAGCAGCCGGGGGACTAGCGGGACAGATACGCAGTATTTT
TRBJ1-6,.,TRBV6-6,.,CASREQGSINNSPLHF,TGTGCCAGCAGAGAACAGGGCTCCATAAATAATTCACCCCTCCACTTT
TRBJ2-5,TRBD2,TRBV5-1,.,CASSPGTSGNQETQYF,TGCGCCAGCAGCCCCGGGACTAGCGGAAACCAAGAGACCCAGTACTTC
TRBJ2-7,.,TRBV5-1,.,CASNQDLTSYEQYF,TGCGCCAGCAATCAGGATCTCACATCCTACGAGCAGTACTTC
TRBJ1-1,TRBD1,TRBV10-3,.,CAISELTGTEFF,TGTGCCATCAGTGAGTTGACAGGGACGGAGTTCTTT
TRBJ1-6,.,TRBV7-9,.,CASSPLGDSPLHF,TGTGCCAGCAGCCCCCTAGGAGATTCACCCCTCCACTTT
TRBJ2-5,TRBD2,TRBV13,.,CASSWGTSGMGETQYF,TGTGCCAGCAGCTGGGGGACTAGCGGGATGGGGGAGACCCAGTACTTC
TRBJ2-1,.,TRBV15,.,CATSRVSSYNEQFF,TGTGCCACCAGCAGAGTTAGCTCCTACAATGAGCAGTTCTTC
TRBJ2-4,.,TRBV2,.,CASSGNRSPENIQYF,TGTGCCAGCAGTGGCAACAGATCGCCAGAAAACATTCAGTACTTC
TRBJ1-1,TRBD1,TRBV2,many,CASSAGTESEAFF,TGTGCCAGCAGTGCGGGGACAGAGAGTGAAGCTTTCTTT
TRBJ1-2,TRBD1,TRBV2,.,CASTATGEGLGYTF,TGTGCCAGCACTGCGACAGGGGAGGGTCTTGGCTACACCTTC
TRBJ1-2,.,TRBV29-1,.,CSVVQGDYGYTF,TGCAGCGTTGTACAAGGGGACTATGGCTACACCTTC
TRBJ1-2,TRBD1,TRBV29-1,.,CSARTGDGYTF,TGCAGCGCCCGGACAGGGGATGGCTACACCTTC
TRBJ1-1,TRBD1,TRBV11-2,.,CASSLEGAATEAFF,TGTGCCAGCAGCTTGGAGGGGGCAGCCACTGAAGCTTTCTTT
TRBJ1-3,TRBD1,TRBV9,.,CASSADTTGSGNTIYF,TGTGCCAGCAGCGCGGATACGACAGGGTCTGGAAACACCATATATTTT
TRBJ1-2,TRBD1,TRBV9,.,CASSWDREMSGYTF,TGTGCCAGCAGCTGGGACAGGGAAATGAGTGGCTACACCTTC
TRBJ2-5,.,TRBV6-1,.,CASRRGEETQYF,TGTGCCAGCAGGCGGGGAGAGGAGACCCAGTACTTC
TRBJ2-3,TRBD1,TRBV6-1,.,CASSGWTGGTDTQYF,TGTGCCAGCAGTGGTTGGACAGGGGGGACAGATACGCAGTATTTT
TRBJ1-5,.,TRBV5-1,.,CASSLYGNQPQHF,TGCGCCAGCAGCTTGTATGGCAATCAGCCCCAGCATTTT
TRBJ1-1,.,TRBV6-1,.,CASSETRTEAFF,TGTGCCAGCAGTGAAACGCGGACTGAAGCTTTCTTT
TRBJ2-5,.,TRBV30,few,CAWSEYEAIQETQYF,TGTGCCTGGAGTGAATACGAAGCCATCCAAGAGACCCAGTACTTC
TRBJ2-1,TRBD2,TRBV7-9,.,CASSLFGTSLDEQFF,TGTGCCAGCAGCTTATTTGGGACTAGCCTCGATGAGCAGTTCTTC
TRBJ2-2,.,TRBV6-1,.,CASSVWTLGSGELFF,TGTGCCAGCAGTGTATGGACCCTGGGGTCCGGGGAGCTGTTTTTT
TRBJ2-1,.,TRBV6-5,many,CASSPGSEQFF,TGTGCCAGCAGTCCAGGGAGTGAGCAGTTCTTC
TRBJ1-1,.,TRBV5-1,once,CASSLEPLNTEAFF,TGCGCCAGCAGCTTGGAACCGCTGAACACTGAAGCTTTCTTT
TRBJ2-3,TRBD2,TRBV5-8,.,CASSLGELAGYADTQYF,TGTGCCAGCAGCTTGGGCGAGCTAGCGGGGTATGCAGATACGCAGTATTTT
TRBJ1-6,.,TRBV28,.,CASRENSPLHF,TGTGCCAGCAGAGAAAATTCACCCCTCCACTTT
TRBJ1-1,.,TRBV7-8,.,CASSYPWERQMNTEAFF,TGTGCCAGCAGCTACCCTTGGGAACGTCAGATGAACACTGAAGCTTTCTTT
TRBJ1-3,.,TRBV30,.,CAWSVGLGGNTIYF,TGTGCCTGGAGTGTAGGGCTCGGTGGAAACACCATATATTTT
TRBJ1-1,TRBD1,TRBV6-1,.,CASVLTGTAEAFF,TGTGCCAGCGTTCTGACCGGGACAGCTGAAGCTTTCTTT
TRBJ1-1,TRBD1,TRBV2,.,CASSEGRTGLRAFF,TGTGCCAGCAGTGAGGGGAGGACAGGGCTGAGGGCTTTCTTT
TRBJ2-7,TRBD2,TRBV11-2,.,CASSPEGGRGTYEQYF,TGTGCCAGCAGCCCGGAAGGCGGGAGAGGGACCTACGAGCAGTACTTC
TRBJ2-1,TRBD2,TRBV2,.,CASRIAGSVNEQFF,TGTGCCAGCAGGATAGCGGGAAGCGTCAATGAGCAGTTCTTC
TRBJ1-6,.,TRBV28,.,CASSLWDKTSSYNSPLHF,TGTGCCAGCAGTTTGTGGGACAAGACATCCTCCTATAATTCACCCCTCCACTTT
TRBJ1-4,.,TRBV19,.,CASSISGGEKLFF,TGTGCCAGTAGTATAAGTGGTGGTGAAAAACTGTTTTTT
TRBJ1-3,.,TRBV2,.,CASSVEPGKGDTIYF,TGTGCCAGCAGCGTTGAACCGGGGAAAGGAGACACCATATATTTT
TRBJ2-1,.,TRBV7-9,.,CASSLARSSYNEQFF,TGTGCCAGCAGCTTAGCGCGGAGCTCCTACAATGAGCAGTTCTTC
TRBJ2-3,.,TRBV4-1,.,CASTTLDLVTSADTQYF,TGCGCCAGCACCACACTAGATCTAGTGACGAGCGCAGATACGCAGTATTTT
TRBJ1-1,.,TRBV27,.,CASSLVGGEAFF,TGTGCCAGCAGTTTAGTCGGGGGTGAAGCTTTCTTT
TRBJ2-7,.,TRBV2,.,CASSDQRVSYEQYF,TGTGCCAGCAGTGACCAGCGGGTCTCCTACGAGCAGTACTTC
TRBJ2-7,.,TRBV5-1,.,CASSRGAGLEEDRYF,TGCGCCAGCAGCCGGGGGGCGGGACTCGAGGAGGACCGTTACTTC
TRBJ2-1,TRBD1,TRBV7-3,once,CASSPPGTVYNEQFF,TGTGCCAGCAGCCCCCCCGGGACAGTGTACAATGAGCAGTTCTTC
TRBJ2-5,TRBD1,TRBV28,.,CASSARTGKEQETQYF,TGTGCCAGCAGTGCCCGGACAGGGAAGGAGCAAGAGACCCAGTACTTC
TRBJ2-7,.,TRBV18,.,CASSQGNYEQYF,TGTGCCAGCTCACAGGGTAACTACGAGCAGTACTTC
TRBJ1-3,.,TRBV30,.,CAWSVGRSGGNTIYF,TGTGCCTGGAGTGTCGGCAGGTCGGGGGGAAACACCATATATTTT
TRBJ2-3,.,TRBV5-5,.,CASSLDGNWADTQYF,TGTGCCAGCAGCTTGGACGGAAACTGGGCAGATACGCAGTATTTT
TRBJ2-1,TRBD2,TRBV6-5,.,CASSPSGRAGFVQFF,TGTGCCAGCAGTCCTAGCGGGAGGGCCGGATTCGTGCAGTTCTTC
TRBJ2-1,.,TRBV7-7,.,CASSLALLNEQFF,TGTGCCAGCAGCTTGGCACTACTCAATGAGCAGTTCTTC
TRBJ2-2,.,TRBV5-4,.,CASSLGTRGTNTGELFF,TGTGCCAGCAGCTTGGGCACTAGAGGGACGAACACCGGGGAGCTGTTTTTT
TRBJ1-1,.,TRBV27,.,CASSRPGTTEAFF,TGTGCCAGCAGTCGACCGGGGACCACTGAAGCTTTCTTT